Shown below are 28 T cell receptor beta chains from a single sample sequenced in a study of shared clonotypes between healthy human individuals. Clones were sequenced by immunoSEQ multiplex PCR, and TCRdb holds only the in-frame ones, with some missing. The data contain around 550,000 clones, 90% to 96% of them singletons. The source material was naive CD4+ T cells sorted from blood. Subset of the sample: CD45RA+ positively selected. The source of these receptors is a woman in her 30s in good health.

The chain carries TRBV28 and TRBJ2-7; 7 positions agree with TRBD2. This CDR3 spans 16 amino acids. V shed 6 bases, J shed 2 bases, and the junction held 13 bases outside the gene matches. Germline values: CDR1 MDHEN, CDR2 SYDVKM. The CDR3 region is CASSHTPGLGTYEQYF. The CDR3 DNA reads TGTGCCAGCAGCCACACCCCCGGACTAGGGACCTACGAGCAGTACTTC.

The genes are TRBV15 and TRBJ2-5; 7 bases align to TRBD2. Germline CDR1 and CDR2: LNHNV and YYDKDF (reference sequence). The V and J ends lost 4 bases and 1 base, in that order; junction bases with no gene match: 6. This CDR3 spans 15 amino acids. Here the CDR3 DNA reads TGTGCCACCAGCAAAAGGCGGGAGTTCCAAGAGACCCAGTACTTC. Residues: CATSKRREFQETQYF.

The CDR3 sequence: CASSLGDRFLATNEKLFF. The CDR3 region has the DNA TGTGCCAGCAGCTTAGGGGACAGGTTCCTTGCAACTAATGAAAAACTGTTTTTT. This sequence joins TRBV7-9 and TRBJ1-4; 8 bases match TRBD1. This CDR3 region has 18 residues. Trimming took 1 base from V and 0 from J; bases not matched to a gene: 7. Per germline, CDR1 SEHNR and CDR2 FQNEAQ (reference sequence).

The chain joins TRBV7-3 to TRBJ2-2; D is uncertain. This CDR3 contains 16 residues. Trimming took off 2 bases at V and 8 bases at J, with 18 bases between the two ends. Germline V gene data show CDR1 as SGHTA and CDR2 as FQGTGA. Here the CDR3 reads CASSLASRLGEGELFF. In DNA form, the CDR3 reads TGTGCCAGCAGCTTAGCCTCCCGTCTGGGTGAGGGGGAGCTGTTTTTT.

J is TRBJ2-3 and V is TRBV5-1, with D possibly being TRBD2 (6 bases). Trimming removed 0 bases at V and 2 bases at J, with 10 bases between. The CDR3 is made up of 15 amino acids. Germline values: CDR1 SGHRS, CDR2 YFSETQ. The chain's CDR3 is CASSLVAGYTDTQYF. The CDR3 bases are TGCGCCAGCAGCTTGGTGGCGGGATACACAGATACGCAGTATTTT.

The chain has TRBV5-1 and TRBJ2-1, with 15 bases matching TRBD2. This CDR3 contains 15 residues. Germline CDR1 reads SGHRS; CDR2 reads YFSETQ. V dropped 3 bases and J dropped 7; count of bases not matched to a gene: 2. This chain's CDR3 is CASSSGLAGGNEQFF. DNA for the CDR3: TGCGCCAGCAGCTCCGGACTAGCGGGAGGGAATGAGCAGTTCTTC.

The sample holds one count of this clone. The rearrangement uses TRBV9 and TRBJ2-1; 12 bases agree with TRBD2. V shed 0 bases and J 6 bases; nucleotides not matched to a gene: 4. The germline V gene has CDR1 SGDLS and CDR2 YYNGEE. The CDR3 contains 16 residues. The CDR3 sequence is CASSVGASGRANEQFF. DNA of the CDR3: TGTGCCAGCAGCGTAGGAGCTAGCGGGAGGGCCAATGAGCAGTTCTTC.

This chain joins TRBV2 and TRBJ2-3, with D uncertain. Germline values: CDR1 SNHLY, CDR2 FYNNEI. CDR3 length: 15 residues. Trimming shortened V by 4 bases and J by 0 bases, and 11 bases separated the two germline ends. The chain's CDR3 is CASSVNVGSTDTQYF. The DNA of the CDR3 is TGTGCCAGCAGTGTAAATGTCGGCAGCACAGATACGCAGTATTTT.

The gene calls are TRBV2 and TRBJ2-7; D possibly corresponds to TRBD1 (5 bases). CDR3 length: 14 amino acids. Germline CDR1 is SNHLY and CDR2 is FYNNEI. V lost 7 bases, J lost 0 bases, and 13 bases lay in between. The CDR3, as DNA: TGTGCCAGCAAGGGCTACAGGACCTCCTACGAGCAGTACTTC. Amino acids: CASKGYRTSYEQYF.

CDR3 DNA sequence: TGTGCCAGCCGTAAAGCGGGGGTTTCCTACGAGCAGTACTTC. It is translated as CASRKAGVSYEQYF. J is TRBJ2-7 and V is TRBV11-2, with TRBD2 matching 8 bases. The CDR3 is 14 residues long. Germline V gene data show CDR1 as SGHAT and CDR2 as FQNNGV. V was clipped by 8 bases and J by 1 base; unmatched bases: 7.

This sequence joins TRBV5-8 and TRBJ1-3; 7 bases align to TRBD1. Trimming cost V 3 bases and J 0 bases; bases outside gene matches: 3. The CDR3 has 15 residues. Germline V gene sequence: CDR1 SGHTS, CDR2 YDEGEE. The CDR3 is CASSYTGDSGNTIYF. The DNA of the CDR3 is TGTGCCAGCAGCTACACAGGGGACTCTGGAAACACCATATATTTT. Full variable domain (remainder filled in from reference TRBV5-8 and TRBJ1-3): EAGVTQSPTHLIKTRGQQATLRCSPISGHTSVYWYQQALGLGLQFLLWYDEGEERNRGNFPPRFSGRQFPNYSSELNVNALELEDSALYLCASSYTGDSGNTIYFGEGSWLTVV.

A word on this clone: This specimen includes other DNA sequences encoding the same CDR3. The rearrangement joins TRBV18 to TRBJ1-1; unclear D gene. Germline V gene lookup returns CDR1 KGHSH and CDR2 LQKENI. This CDR3 has 13 residues. The ends were cut back, 1 base at V and 3 bases at J, with 6 bases in the middle. The CDR3 DNA follows: TGTGCCAGCTCACCACTGGAGGACACTGAAGCTTTCTTT. Protein product: CASSPLEDTEAFF.

The chain recombines TRBV7-2 with TRBJ2-1, with a possible D match to TRBD2 (6 bases). Looked up from germline, CDR1 is SGHTA and CDR2 is FQGNSA. Trimming left V 0 bases short and J 2 bases short, with 11 bases between. The CDR3 is made up of 16 amino acids. The DNA for the CDR3 is TGTGCCAGCAGCTTAGCCCTAGCGTCGCCCTACAATGAGCAGTTCTTC. Encoded protein: CASSLALASPYNEQFF. The full variable domain, in which reference TRBV7-2 and TRBJ2-1 provide the parts outside the CDR3, is GAGVSQSPSNKVTEKGKDVELRCDPISGHTALYWYRQSLGQGLEFLIYFQGNSAPDKSGLPSDRFSAERTGGSVSTLTIQRTQQEDSAVYLCASSLALASPYNEQFFGPGTRLTVL.

The V and J genes are TRBV7-9 and TRBJ1-5; weak D call: TRBD1 (5 bases). Between the trimmed V and J ends, which lost 1 base and 0 bases, there was a span of 10 bases. Germline CDR1 and CDR2: SEHNR and FQNEAQ (reference sequence). The length of the CDR3 is 16 residues. The CDR3 DNA reads TGTGCCAGCAGCTTAGGGGACTTCAATAGCAATCAGCCCCAGCATTTT. This translates into CASSLGDFNSNQPQHF.

The CDR3 spells CAWGQAYSNQPQHF. In DNA form, the CDR3 reads TGTGCCTGGGGACAGGCATATAGCAATCAGCCCCAGCATTTT. The chain has TRBV30 and TRBJ1-5; 7 bases fit TRBD1. From germline, CDR1 is GTSNPN and CDR2 SVGIG (reference sequence). The CDR3 covers 14 residues. The ends lost 5 bases at V and 0 bases at J; junction bases unmatched: 4.

V is TRBV28 and J is TRBJ1-3; the D is unclear. V lost 6 bases to trimming and J lost 3 bases, with 9 bases between them. The germline V gene encodes CDR1 MDHEN and CDR2 SYDVKM. The CDR3 contains 13 residues. CDR3 residues: CASSTTSGNTIYF. In DNA, the CDR3 is TGTGCCAGCAGCACGACGAGTGGAAACACCATATATTTT. The whole variable domain, filled in from reference TRBV28 and TRBJ1-3, reads DVKVTQSSRYLVKRTGEKVFLECVQDMDHENMFWYRQDPGLGLRLIYFSYDVKMKEKGDIPEGYSVSREKKERFSLILESASTNQTSMYLCASSTTSGNTIYFGEGSWLTVV.

The V gene is TRBV18, the J gene TRBJ2-1, with D perhaps matching TRBD2 (6 bases). Per the germline V gene, CDR1 is KGHSH and CDR2 is LQKENI. The CDR3 is made up of 13 amino acids. V was shortened by 2 bases and J by 8 bases, with 10 bases between the two germline ends. The CDR3 DNA sequence: TGTGCCAGCTCACCAGCGGAGGGCTATGAGCAGTTCTTC. As protein: CASSPAEGYEQFF.

J is TRBJ1-5 and V is TRBV18; D not resolved. The CDR3 runs 16 residues. CDR1 is KGHSH and CDR2 is LQKENI in the germline V gene. The V end lost 2 bases, the J end lost 5 bases, and 16 bases lay between the germline ends. For the CDR3, the DNA is TGTGCCAGCTCACCAGGGGTTCGGAACACGTATCAGCCCCAGCATTTT. Residues: CASSPGVRNTYQPQHF.

This chain links TRBV7-9 with TRBJ2-7, with D tentatively TRBD1 (6 bases). This CDR3 spans 15 amino acids. Germline-derived CDR1 and CDR2 are SEHNR and FQNEAQ (reference sequence). V was pared by 6 bases and J by 1 base, with 16 bases between. In nucleotides, the CDR3 is TGTGCCAGCAGTCTCGTAGGGGGTGGTTCCTACGAGCAGTACTTC. It translates to CASSLVGGGSYEQYF.

The chain couples TRBV6-1 to TRBJ2-7; TRBD1 might be the D (6 bases). The CDR3 runs 14 residues. Germline CDR1 reads MNHNS; CDR2 reads SASEGT. The ends were cut back, 5 bases at V and 3 bases at J, with 14 bases in the middle. CDR3 region: CASSLFVQGYEQYF. The CDR3 region has the DNA TGTGCCAGCAGTCTTTTTGTACAGGGCTACGAGCAGTACTTC.

CDR3 DNA sequence: TGTGCCAGCAGTGAAAGGATCAGCCAGCGAGGCTACACCTTC. Translated: CASSERISQRGYTF. The genes are TRBV6-1 and TRBJ1-2; D is unclear. The CDR3 runs to 14 residues. Per germline, CDR1 MNHNS and CDR2 SASEGT. Trimming removed 2 bases at V and 8 bases at J, with 15 bases between.

V and J are TRBV6-1 and TRBJ1-1; 11 bases line up with TRBD1. V dropped 7 bases and J dropped 4; count of bases not matched to a gene: 8. From germline, CDR1 is MNHNS and CDR2 SASEGT. The CDR3 has 15 residues. The CDR3 DNA sequence: TGTGCCAGCAACCGGGACAGGGGGATTAGCACTGAAGCTTTCTTT. This codes for CASNRDRGISTEAFF.

The genes are TRBV4-3 and TRBJ1-2; no firm D call. The CDR3 has 13 residues. Trimming removed 0 bases at V and 3 bases at J, with 5 bases between. The V gene's germline CDR1 is LGHNA and CDR2 YSLEER. The CDR3 protein is CASSQDGDYGYTF. CDR3 coding DNA: TGCGCCAGCAGCCAAGATGGAGACTATGGCTACACCTTC.

The rearrangement uses TRBV29-1 and TRBJ2-5; TRBD1 agrees at 9 bases. The J call may be incorrect, as the DNA end agrees better with TRBJ2-7. Germline V lookup: CDR1 SQVTM, CDR2 ANQGSEA. The CDR3 spans 13 residues. For the CDR3, the DNA is TGCAGCGTGGCCAGACAGGGGGACTACGAGCAGTACTTC. Protein: CSVARQGDYEQYF.

This chain links TRBV7-9 with TRBJ2-6, with D unclear. Germline CDR1 SEHNR, CDR2 FQNEAQ (reference sequence). The length of the CDR3 is 18 residues. The V end lost 0 bases, the J end lost 0 bases, and 12 bases lay between the germline ends. The CDR3 bases are TGTGCCAGCAGCTTAGCCCTCCCCCGCTTCTCTGGGGCCAACGTCCTGACTTTC. Its protein is CASSLALPRFSGANVLTF.

This clone was recorded once. The chain combines TRBV11-3 with TRBJ1-2; TRBD1 aligns across 12 bases. The CDR3 length is 16 residues. Germline assignment: CDR1 SGHNT and CDR2 YENEEA. Trimming cost V 1 base and J 6 bases; bases outside gene matches: 6. DNA of the CDR3: TGTGCCAGCAGCTTAGGGGGACAGGGGGCGCGGGATGGCTACACCTTC. Its protein is CASSLGGQGARDGYTF. The variable domain in full, completed from reference TRBV11-3 and TRBJ1-2, reads EAGVVQSPRYKIIEKKQPVAFWCNPISGHNTLYWYLQNLGQGPELLIRYENEEAVDDSQLPKDRFSAERLKGVDSTLKIQPAELGDSAVYLCASSLGGQGARDGYTFGSGTRLTVV.

The chain links TRBV7-6 to TRBJ2-1; the match to TRBD2 covers 9 bases. CDR3 length equals 15 residues. V lost 5 bases, J lost 3 bases, and 5 bases stayed unmatched. The germline CDR1 and CDR2 sequences are SGHVS and FNYEAQ. CDR3 region: CASSPAGGDYNEQFF. The CDR3 region has the DNA TGTGCCAGCAGCCCGGCGGGGGGGGACTACAATGAGCAGTTCTTC. Full variable domain (rest looked up from reference TRBV7-6 and TRBJ2-1): GAGVSQSPRYKVTKRGQDVALRCDPISGHVSLYWYRQALGQGPEFLTYFNYEAQQDKSGLPNDRFSAERPEGSISTLTIQRTEQRDSAMYRCASSPAGGDYNEQFFGPGTRLTVL.

This clone was observed a few times. DNA of the CDR3: TGTGCCAGCTCGTTTGGATCGACCGAACGAGAAGCTTTCTTT. It specifies CASSFGSTEREAFF. This rearrangement joins TRBV18 to TRBJ1-1; D gene uncertain. Germline assignment: CDR1 KGHSH and CDR2 LQKENI. Trimming left V 6 bases short and J 8 bases short, with 19 bases between. The CDR3 extends over 14 amino acids.